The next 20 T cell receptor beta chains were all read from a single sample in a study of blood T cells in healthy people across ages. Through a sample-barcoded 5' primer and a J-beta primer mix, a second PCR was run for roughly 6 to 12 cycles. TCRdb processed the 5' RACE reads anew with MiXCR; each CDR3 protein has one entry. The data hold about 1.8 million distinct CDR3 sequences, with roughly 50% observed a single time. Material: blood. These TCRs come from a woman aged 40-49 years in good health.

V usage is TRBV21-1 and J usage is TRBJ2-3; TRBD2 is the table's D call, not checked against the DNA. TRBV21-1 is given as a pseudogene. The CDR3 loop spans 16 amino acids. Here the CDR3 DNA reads TGTGCCAGCAGCAAAGCGACTAGCGGGTTCACAGATACGCAGTATTTT. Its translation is CASSKATSGFTDTQYF.

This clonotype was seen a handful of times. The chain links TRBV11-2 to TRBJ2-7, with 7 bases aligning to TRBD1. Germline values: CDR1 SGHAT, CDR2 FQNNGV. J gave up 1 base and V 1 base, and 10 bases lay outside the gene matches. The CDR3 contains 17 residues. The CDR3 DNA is TGTGCCAGCAGCTTAGGAAACCTCCGGGACAGTTCCTACGAGCAGTACTTC. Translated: CASSLGNLRDSSYEQYF.

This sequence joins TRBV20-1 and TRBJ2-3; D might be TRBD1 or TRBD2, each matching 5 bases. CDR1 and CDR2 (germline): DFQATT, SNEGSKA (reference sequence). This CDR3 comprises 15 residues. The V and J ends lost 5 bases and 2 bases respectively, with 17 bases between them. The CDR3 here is CSALRDGTATDTQYF. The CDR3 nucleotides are TGCAGTGCTCTACGGGACGGGACCGCCACAGATACGCAGTATTTT.

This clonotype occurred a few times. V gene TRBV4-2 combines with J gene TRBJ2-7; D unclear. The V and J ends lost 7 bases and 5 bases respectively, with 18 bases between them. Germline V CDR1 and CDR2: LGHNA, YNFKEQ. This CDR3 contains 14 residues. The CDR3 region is CASTSALLAHEQYF. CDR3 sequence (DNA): TGTGCCAGCACGTCAGCCCTCCTGGCCCACGAGCAGTACTTC.

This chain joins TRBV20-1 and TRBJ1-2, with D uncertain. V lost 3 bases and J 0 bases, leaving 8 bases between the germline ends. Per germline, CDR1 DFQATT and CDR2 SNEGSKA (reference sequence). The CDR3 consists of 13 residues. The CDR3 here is CSASPDANYGYTF. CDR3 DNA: TGCAGTGCTAGCCCGGACGCTAACTATGGCTACACCTTC.

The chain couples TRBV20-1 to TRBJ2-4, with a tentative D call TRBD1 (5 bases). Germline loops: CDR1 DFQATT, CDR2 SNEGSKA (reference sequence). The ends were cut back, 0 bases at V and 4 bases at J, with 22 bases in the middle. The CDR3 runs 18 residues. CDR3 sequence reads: CSARDEFLEVAGKNIQYF. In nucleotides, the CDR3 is TGCAGTGCTAGAGACGAATTTCTAGAGGTGGCAGGGAAAAACATTCAGTACTTC.

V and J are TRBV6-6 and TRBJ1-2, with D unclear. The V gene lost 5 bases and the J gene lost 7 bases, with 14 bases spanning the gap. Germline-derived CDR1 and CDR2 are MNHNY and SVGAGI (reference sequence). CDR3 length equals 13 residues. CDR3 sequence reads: CASSGLGNAGYTF. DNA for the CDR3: TGTGCCAGCAGTGGCTTGGGGAATGCTGGCTACACCTTC.

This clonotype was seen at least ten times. For the CDR3, the DNA is TGTGCCAGCAGCCAAGATCCCACGGCAGATACGCAGTATTTT. Translated, it gives CASSQDPTADTQYF. The chain links TRBV4-2 to TRBJ2-3; no definite D call. V lost 0 bases, J lost 4 bases, and 8 bases lay in between. The CDR3 is made up of 14 amino acids. CDR1 and CDR2 from the germline V gene are LGHNA and YNFKEQ.

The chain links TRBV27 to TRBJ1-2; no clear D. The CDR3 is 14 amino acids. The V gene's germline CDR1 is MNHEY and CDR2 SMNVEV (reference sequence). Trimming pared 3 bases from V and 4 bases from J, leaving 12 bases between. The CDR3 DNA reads TGTGCCAGCAGTTTCTCCTCTTTAGGCTATGGCTACACCTTC. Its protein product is CASSFSSLGYGYTF.

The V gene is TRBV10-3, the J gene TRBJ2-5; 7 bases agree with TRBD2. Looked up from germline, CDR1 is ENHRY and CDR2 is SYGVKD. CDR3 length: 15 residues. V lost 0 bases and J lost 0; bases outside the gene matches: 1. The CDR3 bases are TGTGCCATCAGTGAGTCGCGGGGGTACCAAGAGACCCAGTACTTC. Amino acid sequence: CAISESRGYQETQYF.

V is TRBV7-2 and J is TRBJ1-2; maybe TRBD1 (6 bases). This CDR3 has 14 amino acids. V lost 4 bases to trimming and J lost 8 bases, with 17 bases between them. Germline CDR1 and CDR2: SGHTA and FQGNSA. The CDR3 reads CASSSWDGGQGYTF. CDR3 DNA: TGTGCCAGCAGCTCATGGGACGGGGGGCAAGGCTACACCTTC.

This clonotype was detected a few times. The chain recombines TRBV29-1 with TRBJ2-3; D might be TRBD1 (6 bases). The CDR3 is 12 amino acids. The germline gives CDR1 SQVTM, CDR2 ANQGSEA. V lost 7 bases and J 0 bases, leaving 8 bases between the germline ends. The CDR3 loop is CSAGVSTDTQYF. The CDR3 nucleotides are TGCAGCGCAGGGGTTAGCACAGATACGCAGTATTTT.

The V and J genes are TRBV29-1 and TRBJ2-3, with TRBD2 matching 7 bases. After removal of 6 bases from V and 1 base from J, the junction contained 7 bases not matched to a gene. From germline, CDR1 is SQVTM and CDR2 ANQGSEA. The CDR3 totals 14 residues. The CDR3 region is CSVKRGLGTDTQYF. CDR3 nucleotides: TGCAGCGTGAAGCGGGGCCTTGGCACAGATACGCAGTATTTT.

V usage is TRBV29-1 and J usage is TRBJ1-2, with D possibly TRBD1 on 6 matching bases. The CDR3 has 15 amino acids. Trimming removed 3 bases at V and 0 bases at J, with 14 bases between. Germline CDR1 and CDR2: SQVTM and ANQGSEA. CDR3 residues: CSVEGRGEANYGYTF. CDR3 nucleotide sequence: TGCAGCGTTGAGGGCAGGGGTGAAGCTAACTATGGCTACACCTTC.

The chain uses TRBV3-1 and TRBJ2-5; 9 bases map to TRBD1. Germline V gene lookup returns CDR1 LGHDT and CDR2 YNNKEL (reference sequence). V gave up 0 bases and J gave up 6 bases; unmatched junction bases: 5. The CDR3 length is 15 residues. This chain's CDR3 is CASSQDGQGIQTQYF. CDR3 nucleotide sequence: TGTGCCAGCAGCCAAGATGGACAGGGGATACAGACCCAGTACTTC.

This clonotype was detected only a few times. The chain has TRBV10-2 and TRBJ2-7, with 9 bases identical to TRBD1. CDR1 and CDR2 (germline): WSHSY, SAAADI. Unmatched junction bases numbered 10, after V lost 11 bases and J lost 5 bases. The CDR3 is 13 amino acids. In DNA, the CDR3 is TGCGCCGTCCGGGGACAGGGTCCCAACGAGCAGTACTTC. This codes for CAVRGQGPNEQYF.

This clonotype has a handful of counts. DNA for the CDR3: TGCGCCAGCAGCTCCCAATTGACCGCTGGGGCCAACGTCCTGACTTTC. Its protein is CASSSQLTAGANVLTF. The rearrangement uses TRBV5-1 and TRBJ2-6; D is unresolved. Germline V CDR1 and CDR2: SGHRS, YFSETQ. Trimming stripped 3 bases from V and 2 bases from J, with 12 bases between. This CDR3 is built from 16 residues.

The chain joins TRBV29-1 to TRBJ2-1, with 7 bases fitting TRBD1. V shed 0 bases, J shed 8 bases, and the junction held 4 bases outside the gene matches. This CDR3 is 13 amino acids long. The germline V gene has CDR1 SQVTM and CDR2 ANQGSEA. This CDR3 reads CSVEDRGGYEQFF. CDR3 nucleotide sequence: TGCAGCGTTGAAGACAGAGGGGGCTATGAGCAGTTCTTC.

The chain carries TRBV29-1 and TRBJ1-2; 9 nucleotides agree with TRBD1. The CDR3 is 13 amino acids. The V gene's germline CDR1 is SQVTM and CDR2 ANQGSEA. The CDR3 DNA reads TGCTGCTCTCCCGCGGACAGGGGTCATGGCTACACCTTC. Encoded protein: CCSPADRGHGYTF. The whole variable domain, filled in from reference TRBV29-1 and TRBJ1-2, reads SAVISQKPSRDICQRGTSLTIQCQVDSQVTMMFWYRQQPGQSLTLIATANQGSEATYESGFVIDKFPISRPNLTFSTLTVSNMSPEDSSIYLCCSPADRGHGYTFGSGTRLTVV.

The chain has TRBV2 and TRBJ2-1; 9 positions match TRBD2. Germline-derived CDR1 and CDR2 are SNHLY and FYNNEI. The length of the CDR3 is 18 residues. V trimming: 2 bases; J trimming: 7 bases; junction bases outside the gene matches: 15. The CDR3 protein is CASSENVPSGEMMNEQFF. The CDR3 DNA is TGTGCCAGCAGTGAAAATGTACCTAGCGGGGAGATGATGAATGAGCAGTTCTTC.